Presented here are 18 T cell receptor beta chains from one specimen sequenced in a study of CD8+CD57+ T cells in acquired aplastic anemia. Genomic DNA constituted the template upon which TCR beta VDJ and CDR3 profiling was performed. TCRdb fed the reads into MiXCR, producing one record per CDR3 protein. The sample has hundreds of thousands of distinct CDR3 sequences, 55% to 75% seen once. The sequenced material came from sorted CD4+, CD8+, or CD8+CD57+ T cells (not recorded which) from PBMCs. These receptor sequences come from a human donor in good health, serving as a control.

The chain couples TRBV20-1 to TRBJ2-7; no clear D. Germline V gene data show CDR1 as DFQATT and CDR2 as SNEGSKA (reference sequence). Trimming removed 6 bases from V and 5 bases from J, with 17 bases in between. The CDR3 totals 13 residues. CDR3 loop: CSATRATADEQYF. The CDR3, as DNA: TGCAGTGCAACACGGGCGACTGCCGACGAGCAGTACTTC.

This clonotype was observed a handful of times. The conserved final phenylalanine or tryptophan is absent from the CDR3, which likely points to a read error. CDR3 in amino acids: CSVRTGIQPQHL. Here the CDR3 DNA reads TGCAGCGTTAGGACAGGGATTCAGCCCCAGCATCTG. J is TRBJ1-5 and V is TRBV29-1; 8 bases fit TRBD1. The ends lost 5 bases at V and 6 bases at J; junction bases unmatched: 3. The CDR3 sequence is 12 residues long. Germline V lookup: CDR1 SQVTM, CDR2 ANQGSEA.

This clonotype was observed at least ten times. The rearrangement joins TRBV11-2 to TRBJ2-2; D is unresolved. This CDR3 has 14 amino acids. Germline V lookup: CDR1 SGHAT, CDR2 FQNNGV. Trimming left V 2 bases short and J 0 bases short, with 4 bases between. The CDR3, as DNA: TGTGCCAGCAGCTTATCCCCGAACACCGGGGAGCTGTTTTTT. It codes for CASSLSPNTGELFF.

DNA for the CDR3: TGTGCCAGCAGTCCAAGGGGTGCTGAAGCTTTCTTT. This gives the protein CASSPRGAEAFF. The V call is TRBV9, the J call TRBJ1-1; tentatively, D is TRBD1 (5 bases). This CDR3 is 12 amino acids long. Germline V CDR1 and CDR2: SGDLS, YYNGEE. Trimming left V 5 bases short and J 6 bases short, with 11 bases between.

J is TRBJ2-7 and V is TRBV5-1; the D gene could be TRBD1 or TRBD2 (5 bases each). V shed 4 bases and J shed 6 bases, with 20 bases lying between them. The CDR3 is 15 residues long. Germline-derived CDR1 and CDR2 are SGHRS and YFSETQ. CDR3 sequence reads: CASSVEVRTQGEQYF. CDR3 coding DNA: TGCGCCAGCAGCGTAGAGGTGCGGACTCAGGGCGAGCAGTACTTC.

As concerns this clonotype: This CDR3 fails to terminate in the conserved phenylalanine or tryptophan, so it likely reflects a read error. No DNA is shown, since the ends of the CDR3 on it are uncertain; the CDR3 is the one TCRdb lists. V usage is TRBV2 and J usage is TRBJ1-1; the tabulated D call, TRBD1, remains unverified against the DNA. CDR1 and CDR2 from the germline V gene are SNHLY and FYNNEI. The CDR3 length is 15 residues, termini included. CDR3 residues: CASSVFRGGDTQDFV.

This clonotype was seen repeatedly, ten times or more. The chain carries TRBV6-1 and TRBJ2-7; 7 nucleotides match TRBD1. This CDR3 is 14 amino acids long. Germline CDR1 and CDR2: MNHNS and SASEGT. V was pared by 6 bases and J by 4 bases, with 9 bases of the junction left unmatched. CDR3 loop: CASSVRTGDYEQYF. The CDR3 DNA reads TGTGCCAGCAGCGTTCGGACAGGAGATTACGAGCAGTACTTC.

As for this clonotype: The germline gene is not matched at one end of the junction; a read error may be the cause. The V gene is TRBV20-1, the J gene TRBJ1-2; 7 bases match TRBD1. The CDR3 extends over 12 amino acids. Germline V gene lookup returns CDR1 DFQATT and CDR2 SNEGSKA (reference sequence). CDR3 nucleotide sequence: TGCAGTGCCAAAAGTCCGACAGGGAACCTTTCCTTC. It codes for CSAKSPTGNLSF.

With respect to this clonotype: A much larger clone is a single base away; this may be a read error. This chain connects TRBV7-2 to TRBJ2-3, with D possibly matching TRBD1 (5 bases). V dropped 1 base and J dropped 8 bases, with 10 bases sitting between them. Germline V gene sequence: CDR1 SGHTA, CDR2 FQGNSA. The CDR3 has 13 residues. The CDR3 sequence: CASSLDQGGTQYF. CDR3 nucleotide sequence: TGTGCCAGCAGCTTAGATCAGGGCGGTACGCAGTATTTT.

This clonotype was recorded many times. The J gene is TRBJ1-6, the V gene TRBV2; D is possibly TRBD1 (5 bases). The CDR3 extends over 17 amino acids. Looked up from germline, CDR1 is SNHLY and CDR2 is FYNNEI. The V end lost 4 bases, the J end lost 10 bases, and 23 bases lay between the germline ends. The CDR3 DNA reads as TGTGCCAGCAGTGCCCCGGTTGGGCTCCTGGGGGAATCACCCCTCCACTTT. Its protein product is CASSAPVGLLGESPLHF.

This clonotype was seen many times. The chain combines TRBV20-1 with TRBJ2-7, with a weak D call TRBD1 (7 bases). Germline V gene sequence: CDR1 DFQATT, CDR2 SNEGSKA (reference sequence). This CDR3 is built from 16 residues. Trimming took 1 base from V and 2 from J, leaving 18 bases between them. DNA for the CDR3: TGCAGTGCTAGAGCGGGGGAATGGGACAGTGCCTACGAGCAGTACTTC. It translates to CSARAGEWDSAYEQYF.

The chain uses TRBV13 and TRBJ2-5; D is ambiguous. The germline V gene encodes CDR1 PRHDT and CDR2 FYEKMQ (reference sequence). CDR3 length: 15 residues. Trimming pared 6 bases from V and 0 bases from J, leaving 14 bases between. In DNA form, the CDR3 reads TGTGCCAGCAGTGAAGGGCAGTGCAACCAAGAGACCCAGTACTTC. Amino acids: CASSEGQCNQETQYF.

This clonotype appeared a few times. The V call is TRBV15, the J call TRBJ2-5; D is possibly TRBD2 (5 bases). Germline CDR1 and CDR2: LNHNV and YYDKDF (reference sequence). The CDR3 has 13 amino acids. V was shortened by 0 bases and J by 3 bases, with 5 bases between the two germline ends. In nucleotides, the CDR3 is TGTGCCACCAGCAGAGAGAGGGAAGAGACCCAGTACTTC. Translating it yields CATSREREETQYF.

This clonotype was recorded only once. V usage is TRBV11-1 and J usage is TRBJ1-1; TRBD1 matches 7 bases. The CDR3 is made up of 19 amino acids. From germline, CDR1 is SGHAT and CDR2 FQDESV (reference sequence). After removal of 9 bases from V and 0 bases from J, the junction contained 22 bases not matched to a gene. This chain's CDR3 is CASSLRAMTGRGMNTEAFF. CDR3 nucleotide sequence: TGTGCCAGTAGTTTAAGAGCCATGACAGGGAGAGGCATGAACACTGAAGCTTTCTTT.

A word on this clonotype: A read error may account for a junction end that differs from germline. This chain links TRBV20-1 with TRBJ2-1; D gene uncertain. CDR1 is DFQATT and CDR2 is SNEGSKA in the germline V gene (reference sequence). This CDR3 region has 13 residues. The CDR3 nucleotides are TGCAGTGCCAGAGAGGCGTCGTACAATGAGCAGTTCTTC. Residues: CSAREASYNEQFF.

V and J are TRBV7-2 and TRBJ1-5; D possibly corresponds to TRBD1 (6 bases). Trimming took off 1 base at V and 13 bases at J, with 17 bases between the two ends. The CDR3 is made up of 14 amino acids. Germline-derived CDR1 and CDR2 are SGHTA and FQGNSA. CDR3 DNA: TGTGCCAGCAGCTTAGGGCCAGGGGTTCAGCAGCAGCATTTT. It codes for CASSLGPGVQQQHF. The complete variable domain, with remaining parts taken from reference TRBV7-2 and TRBJ1-5, reads GAGVSQSPSNKVTEKGKDVELRCDPISGHTALYWYRQSLGQGLEFLIYFQGNSAPDKSGLPSDRFSAERTGGSVSTLTIQRTQQEDSAVYLCASSLGPGVQQQHFGDGTRLSIL.

Concerning this clonotype: A junction end diverges from the germline sequence, so it may reflect a read error. The CDR3 is CSVGTQTNGYSF. Here the CDR3 DNA reads TGCAGCGTTGGTACTCAAACGAATGGCTACAGCTTC. The chain combines TRBV29-1 with TRBJ1-2, with unresolved D. This CDR3 is 12 amino acids long. Germline assignment: CDR1 SQVTM and CDR2 ANQGSEA.

Only a few counts were recorded for this clonotype. This may stem from a read error, because a much larger clone lies one nucleotide away. This chain links TRBV10-3 with TRBJ1-1; D is unclear. Germline V CDR1 and CDR2: ENHRY, SYGVKD. The length of the CDR3 is 12 residues. Trimming removed 3 bases from V and 11 bases from J, with 13 bases in between. In DNA, the CDR3 is TGTGCCATCAGTGAAGGACCCTTGGGGGCTTTCTTT. Translating gives CAISEGPLGAFF.